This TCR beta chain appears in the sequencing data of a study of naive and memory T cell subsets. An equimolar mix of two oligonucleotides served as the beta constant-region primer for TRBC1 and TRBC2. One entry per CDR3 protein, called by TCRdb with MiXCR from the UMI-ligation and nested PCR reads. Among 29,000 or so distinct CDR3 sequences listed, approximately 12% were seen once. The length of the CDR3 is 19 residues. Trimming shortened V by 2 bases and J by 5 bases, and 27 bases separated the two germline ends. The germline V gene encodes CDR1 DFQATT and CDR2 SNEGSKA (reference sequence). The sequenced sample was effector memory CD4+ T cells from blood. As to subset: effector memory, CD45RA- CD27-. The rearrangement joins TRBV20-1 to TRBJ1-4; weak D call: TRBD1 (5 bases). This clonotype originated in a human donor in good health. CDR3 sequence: CSARSSLGELIPLNEKLFF. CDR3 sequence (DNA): TGCAGTGCTAGAAGTTCCTTAGGGGAGCTTATTCCCCTGAATGAAAAACTGTTTTTT.